What follows are 17 T cell receptor beta chains derived from one specimen sequenced in a study of regulatory T cells in long-lasting Graves disease. TCRdb itself ran the reads through MiXCR, one entry per CDR3 protein. The sample includes 550 to 700 distinct CDR3 sequences, 88% of them seen just once. Scientists built the TCR library using RNA that was extracted from PBMCs. Sequences were derived from peripheral blood mononuclear cells (PBMCs), sampled with antithyroid drug treatment, in newly diagnosed or persistent Graves disease (not recorded which). The receptors stem from a woman between 45 and 65 years old with Graves disease.

This clonotype was observed once. The rearrangement uses TRBV18 and TRBJ2-3, with D possibly being TRBD2 (6 bases). Germline assignment: CDR1 KGHSH and CDR2 LQKENI. The CDR3 runs to 15 residues. Trimming took off 5 bases at V and 2 bases at J, with 14 bases between the two ends. The DNA of the CDR3 is TGTGCCAGCTCAAGTCTTGCGGGGAACACAGATACGCAGTATTTT. This gives the protein CASSSLAGNTDTQYF.

The chain has TRBV10-2 and TRBJ2-5; D call uncertain. From germline, CDR1 is WSHSY and CDR2 SAAADI. This CDR3 contains 12 residues. V lost 6 bases and J 3 bases, leaving 8 bases between the germline ends. DNA of the CDR3: TGCGCCAGCAGACCAGGCGAAGAGACCCAGTACTTC. Residues: CASRPGEETQYF.

The gene calls are TRBV7-6 and TRBJ1-4, with a weak D call TRBD1 (6 bases). CDR1 is SGHVS and CDR2 is FNYEAQ in the germline V gene. The CDR3 contains 14 residues. Trimming took off 5 bases at V and 4 bases at J, with 11 bases between the two ends. CDR3 coding DNA: TGTGCCAGCAGCATAGGACAGAATAATGAAAAACTGTTTTTT. Protein product: CASSIGQNNEKLFF.

The chain joins TRBV12-3 or TRBV12-4 to TRBJ1-2; a weak D match, TRBD1 (6 bases). V lost 6 bases to trimming and J lost 7 bases, with 12 bases between them. CDR3 length: 12 residues. The CDR3 nucleotides are TGTGCCAGCAGCCGGACAGTGGCTGGCTACACCTTC. It specifies CASSRTVAGYTF.

This chain connects TRBV7-1 to TRBJ1-1; possibly TRBD1 for D (6 bases). TRBV7-1 is assigned to the ORF class and has an uncertain function. Trimming removed 2 bases from V and 4 bases from J, with 8 bases in between. The CDR3 runs 13 residues. Written as DNA, the CDR3 is TGTGCCAGCAGCTCACAGGGGAGCACTGAAGCTTTCTTT. Protein sequence: CASSSQGSTEAFF.

The chain joins TRBV6-2 or TRBV6-3 to TRBJ1-1; D not resolved. Germline assignment: CDR1 MNHEY and CDR2 SVGEGT. The V gene lost 2 bases and the J gene lost 2 bases, with 9 bases spanning the gap. The CDR3 loop spans 14 amino acids. In nucleotides, the CDR3 is TGTGCCAGCAGTTACCGGGCAGGTAACACTGAAGCTTTCTTT. It translates to CASSYRAGNTEAFF.

This sequence joins TRBV19 and TRBJ2-1; perhaps D is TRBD1 or TRBD2 (5 bases each). This CDR3 has 14 amino acids. Germline V lookup: CDR1 LNHDA, CDR2 SQIVND (reference sequence). V was shortened by 6 bases and J by 5 bases, with 14 bases between the two germline ends. The CDR3: CASSTLQGHNEQFF. DNA of the CDR3: TGTGCCAGTAGCACCCTCCAGGGACACAATGAGCAGTTCTTC.

The chain is built from TRBV4-2 and TRBJ2-1; possibly TRBD2 for D (6 bases). CDR1 and CDR2 (germline): LGHNA, YNFKEQ. The CDR3 is 18 amino acids. Trimming stripped 0 bases from V and 0 bases from J, with 15 bases between. The CDR3 sequence is CASSQEGIAEISYNEQFF. The CDR3 DNA reads as TGTGCCAGCAGCCAAGAAGGAATAGCGGAAATCTCCTACAATGAGCAGTTCTTC.

This clonotype was detected once. The chain links TRBV6-2 or TRBV6-3 to TRBJ2-5, with D unclear. The CDR3 is 12 residues long. V was clipped by 6 bases and J by 3 bases, with 8 bases between them. Germline CDR1 reads MNHEY; CDR2 reads SVGEGT. For the CDR3, the DNA is TGTGCCAGCAGAAGCCTGGAAGAGACCCAGTACTTC. Its protein is CASRSLEETQYF.

This clonotype was observed a single time. The V gene is TRBV11-1, the J gene TRBJ1-5; 7 bases map to TRBD1. Germline V gene data show CDR1 as SGHAT and CDR2 as FQDESV (reference sequence). J gave up 0 bases and V 4 bases, and 3 bases lay outside the gene matches. The CDR3 has 15 amino acids. The CDR3 sequence is CASSSQGLSNQPQHF. As DNA, the CDR3 is TGTGCCAGCAGCTCACAGGGGCTTAGCAATCAGCCCCAGCATTTT.

The chain is built from TRBV6-1 and TRBJ2-2; D assignment may be TRBD1 or TRBD2 (5 bases each). Germline V gene lookup returns CDR1 MNHNS and CDR2 SASEGT. V was pared by 4 bases and J by 4 bases, with 13 bases between. This CDR3 is built from 15 residues. This CDR3 is CASSARGVSTGELFF. In DNA form, the CDR3 reads TGTGCCAGCAGTGCGAGGGGAGTGAGCACCGGGGAGCTGTTTTTT.

The CDR3 loop reads CASSVGTDGYTF. The CDR3, as DNA: TGTGCCAGCAGCGTAGGTACCGACGGCTACACCTTC. This sequence joins TRBV9 and TRBJ1-2; D unclear. The CDR3 totals 12 residues. CDR1 SGDLS and CDR2 YYNGEE come from the germline V gene. Trimming shortened V by 0 bases and J by 8 bases, and 8 bases separated the two germline ends.

This clonotype was counted only a few times. The chain employs TRBV27 and TRBJ2-2; 10 nucleotides line up with TRBD1. With 4 bases clipped from V and 8 bases from J, the junction kept 13 bases outside the gene matches. This CDR3 has 17 amino acids. Germline V gene lookup returns CDR1 MNHEY and CDR2 SMNVEV (reference sequence). Written as DNA, the CDR3 is TGTGCCAGCAGTTCTACCCGGGACAGGGGTATTGTAGGGGAGCTGTTTTTT. Protein product: CASSSTRDRGIVGELFF.

The sample holds one count of this clonotype. The V call is TRBV21-1, the J call TRBJ2-7. TRBV21-1 is marked as a pseudogene. CDR3 length: 12 residues. The CDR3 DNA is TGTGCCAGCAGCAAAGGGAACTACGAGCAGTACTTC. It translates to CASSKGNYEQYF.

V is TRBV10-1 and J is TRBJ2-1, with a tentative D call TRBD1 (6 bases). V was pared by 4 bases and J by 7 bases, with 14 bases between. The CDR3 extends over 14 amino acids. Germline-derived CDR1 and CDR2 are WNHNN and SYGVQD (reference sequence). The CDR3 coding sequence is TGCGCCAGCAGTGTACAGGGCCGGCGGAATGAGCAGTTCTTC. Its protein is CASSVQGRRNEQFF.

The rearrangement links TRBV18 to TRBJ2-3, with 7 bases matching TRBD2. The trim removed 4 bases at V and 0 bases at J, leaving 7 bases unmatched. The germline CDR1 and CDR2 sequences are KGHSH and LQKENI. The CDR3 is 16 amino acids. CDR3 sequence: CASSLQRDSSTDTQYF. The CDR3 bases are TGTGCCAGCTCACTTCAGCGGGATTCTAGCACAGATACGCAGTATTTT.

This clonotype was picked up a small number of times. This rearrangement joins TRBV4-1 to TRBJ1-5; D unclear. V shed 1 base and J shed 0 bases, with 13 bases lying between them. Germline-derived CDR1 and CDR2 are MGHRA and YSYEKL. This CDR3 comprises 17 residues. In DNA, the CDR3 is TGCGCCAGCAGCCAAGCTGGTTACTCTTATAGCAATCAGCCCCAGCATTTT. Residues: CASSQAGYSYSNQPQHF.